This record looks at one TCR beta chain sequence and its context. Measured with immunoSEQ multiplex PCR; TCRdb has only the in-frame clones, and not every one. The sample includes some 150,000 clones, around 89% of them seen just once. The record originates from a study of blood T cell repertoires in COVID-19. Study-level information: Sources were T cells, B-cell-depleted T cells, or PBMCs; the material itself was cDNA or gDNA.

V shed 4 bases and J 0 bases; nucleotides not matched to a gene: 10. This CDR3 is 17 amino acids long. Germline-derived CDR1 and CDR2 are SGHDT and YYEEEE. V gene TRBV5-6 combines with J gene TRBJ2-1; 7 bases align to TRBD1. The receptor's source is a man in his sixties with active or convalescent COVID-19. Sequencing input: peripheral blood. The CDR3 nucleotides read TGTGCCAGCAGCCCCGTGACAGGGTCGAGCTCCTACAATGAGCAGTTCTTC. Protein product: CASSPVTGSSSYNEQFF. The entire variable domain, with the rest obtained from reference TRBV5-6 and TRBJ2-1, is as follows: DAGVTQSPTHLIKTRGQQVTLRCSPKSGHDTVSWYQQALGQGPQFIFQYYEEEERQRGNFPDRFSGHQFPNYSSELNVNALLLGDSALYLCASSPVTGSSSYNEQFFGPGTRLTVL.